The TCR beta chain under discussion was sequenced for a study of shared clonotypes between healthy human individuals. Turning to this clone: Its antigen is undetermined.

Study results and limitations: Naive subsets usually exceeded memory subsets in estimated richness. Roughly 5% of naive CD4 clonotypes were common to several donors. A reduction in generation probabilities was seen for non-shared clonotypes relative to those shared by all four donors.

CDR1 is MNHEY and CDR2 is SMNVEV in the germline V gene (reference sequence). CDR3 length: 15 amino acids. Trimming took off 6 bases at V and 0 bases at J, with 13 bases between the two ends. Cells designated naive CD8 were CD45RO-negative and were positively selected for CCR7, with terminally differentiated effector memory CD45RA+ cells excluded. None of the donors, who were healthy HIV-negative adults, had recently had acute infections or vaccinations. Sequencing was performed with immunoSEQ multiplex PCR; in TCRdb, only in-frame clones are kept and a portion is missing. This table has about 2.1 million clones, more than 85% appearing once.

This receptor was identified in a man aged 18 to 29 in good health. Some clones in this sample may be carry-over from other donors' samples. The V call is TRBV27, the J call TRBJ2-3; D gene uncertain. Sequencing was done on a sample of naive CD8+ T cells from PBMCs. The DNA for the CDR3 is TGTGCCAGCAGGAGCCTGAACTTAAGCACAGATACGCAGTATTTT. Encoded protein: CASRSLNLSTDTQYF.